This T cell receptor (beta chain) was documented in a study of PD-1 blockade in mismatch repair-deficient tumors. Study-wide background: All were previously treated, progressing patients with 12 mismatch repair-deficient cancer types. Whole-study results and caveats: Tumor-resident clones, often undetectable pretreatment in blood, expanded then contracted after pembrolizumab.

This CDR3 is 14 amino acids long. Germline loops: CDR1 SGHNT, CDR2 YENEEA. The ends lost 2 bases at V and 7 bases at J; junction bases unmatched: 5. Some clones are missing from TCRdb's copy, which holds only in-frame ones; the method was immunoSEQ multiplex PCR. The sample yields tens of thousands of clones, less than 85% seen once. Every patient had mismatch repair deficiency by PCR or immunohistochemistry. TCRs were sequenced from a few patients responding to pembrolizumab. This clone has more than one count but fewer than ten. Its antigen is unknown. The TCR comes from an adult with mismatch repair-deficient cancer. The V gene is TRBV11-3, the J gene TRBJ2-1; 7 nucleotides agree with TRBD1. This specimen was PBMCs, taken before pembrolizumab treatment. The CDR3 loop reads CASSLTQGLNEQFF. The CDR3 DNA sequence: TGTGCCAGCAGCTTAACACAGGGGTTGAATGAGCAGTTCTTC.